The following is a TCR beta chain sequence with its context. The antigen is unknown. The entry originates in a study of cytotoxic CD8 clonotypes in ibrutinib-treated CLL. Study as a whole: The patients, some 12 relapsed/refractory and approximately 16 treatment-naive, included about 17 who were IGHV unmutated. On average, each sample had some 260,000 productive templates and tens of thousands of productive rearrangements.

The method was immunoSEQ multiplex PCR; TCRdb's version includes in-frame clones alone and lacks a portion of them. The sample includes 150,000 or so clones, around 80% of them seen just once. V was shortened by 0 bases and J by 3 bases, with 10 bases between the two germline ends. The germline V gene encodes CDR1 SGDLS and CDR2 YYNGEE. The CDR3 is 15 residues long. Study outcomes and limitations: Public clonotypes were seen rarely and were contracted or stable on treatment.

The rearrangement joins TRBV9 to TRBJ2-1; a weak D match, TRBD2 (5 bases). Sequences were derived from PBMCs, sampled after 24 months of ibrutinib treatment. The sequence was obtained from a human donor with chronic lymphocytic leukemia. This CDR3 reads CASSVGSSGYNEQFF. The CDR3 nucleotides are TGTGCCAGCAGCGTAGGATCGAGCGGCTACAATGAGCAGTTCTTC.